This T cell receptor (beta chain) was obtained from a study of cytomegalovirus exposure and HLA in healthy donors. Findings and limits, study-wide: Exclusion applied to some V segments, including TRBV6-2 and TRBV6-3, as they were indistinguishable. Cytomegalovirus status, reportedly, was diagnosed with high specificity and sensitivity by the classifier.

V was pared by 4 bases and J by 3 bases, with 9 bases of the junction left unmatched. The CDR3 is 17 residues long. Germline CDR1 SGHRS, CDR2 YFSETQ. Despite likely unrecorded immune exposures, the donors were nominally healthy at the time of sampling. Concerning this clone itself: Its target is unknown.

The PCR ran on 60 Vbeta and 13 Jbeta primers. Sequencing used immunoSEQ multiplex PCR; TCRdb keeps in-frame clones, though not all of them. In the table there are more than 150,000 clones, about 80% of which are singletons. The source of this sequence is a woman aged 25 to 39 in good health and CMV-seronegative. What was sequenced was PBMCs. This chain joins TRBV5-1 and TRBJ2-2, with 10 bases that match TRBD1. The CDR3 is CASSLGPGTGDTGELFF. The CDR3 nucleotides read TGCGCCAGCAGCCTGGGGCCCGGGACAGGGGACACCGGGGAGCTGTTTTTT.